These T cell receptor beta chains were read from a single sample in a study of radiotherapy plus CTLA-4 blockade in lung cancer. Measured with immunoSEQ multiplex PCR; TCRdb has only the in-frame clones, and not every one. The repertoire holds some 80,000 clones, 84% seen once, with about 0.79% in the top ten. The sample consisted of peripheral blood, taken from a patient treated with radiotherapy plus ipilimumab. The receptors originated from a human donor with non-small cell lung cancer who had stable disease on radiotherapy plus ipilimumab. CDR3s leave out the opening cysteine and the closing phenylalanine or tryptophan.

CDR3aa: ASGKRAGSYEQY
v_gene: TRBV27

CDR3aa: ASSSRERSRNQPQH
v_gene: TRBV21-1

CDR3aa: ASRHAGGSSYNEQF
v_gene: TRBV2

CDR3aa: ASSLDLTGNTIY
v_gene: TRBV7-9

CDR3aa: ASRTRGDTQY
v_gene: TRBV11-2

CDR3aa: AISESRGGVGETQY
v_gene: TRBV10-3

CDR3aa: ATSRGTVYEQY
v_gene: TRBV15

CDR3aa: ASSYRHGPVF
v_gene: TRBV6-5

CDR3aa: ASSRGNRQGYQPQH
v_gene: TRBV5-8

CDR3aa: ASSVGGRGADEQY
v_gene: TRBV9

CDR3aa: ASSEASMGLNYGYT
v_gene: TRBV6-1

CDR3aa: ASSRIGTANEKLF
v_gene: TRBV4-1

CDR3aa: ASSLQGQNDEQY
v_gene: TRBV5-1

CDR3aa: ASRLELSKDEQY
v_gene: TRBV5-1

CDR3aa: ASSPSHEQF
v_gene: TRBV7-9

CDR3aa: ASSEARAKGTIY
v_gene: TRBV6-1

CDR3aa: ASSLVVTGGSGANVLT
v_gene: TRBV7-8

CDR3aa: ASSPLGENSPLH
v_gene: TRBV6-6

CDR3aa: ASSYDTSPLEQY
v_gene: TRBV11-2

CDR3aa: ASRPSVVEKLF
v_gene: TRBV28

CDR3aa: ASRGDRRLNTEAF
v_gene: TRBV6-6

CDR3aa: ASSPPLGMGQPQH
v_gene: TRBV7-2

CDR3aa: ASSLVPGVGYEQY
v_gene: TRBV11-1

CDR3aa: ASSPDRAEAF
v_gene: TRBV18

CDR3aa: ASSPTMSSYNEQF
v_gene: TRBV9

CDR3aa: ASSVATGGTEAF
v_gene: TRBV6-1

CDR3aa: ASSEVGNTIY
v_gene: TRBV2

CDR3aa: AFLRSGSYEQY
v_gene: TRBV30

CDR3aa: ASSTHRGFGSYEQY
v_gene: TRBV19

CDR3aa: ASSQDRDGNGYT
v_gene: TRBV18

CDR3aa: ASLDRGRTDTQY
v_gene: TRBV19

CDR3aa: ASKGASWETQY
v_gene: TRBV28

CDR3aa: ASSQVGGRNTIY
v_gene: TRBV14

CDR3aa: ASSFGQPRGEQY
v_gene: TRBV5-4

CDR3aa: AWSMAAYGYT
v_gene: TRBV30

CDR3aa: ASSPSNLAGGYNEQF
v_gene: TRBV27